This T cell receptor beta chain came from a study of T-cell memory formation after mild COVID-19. TCRdb redid the calling of the 5' RACE reads with MiXCR, one entry per CDR3 protein. The data hold 250,000 or so distinct CDR3 sequences, with around 17% observed a single time. There are a few counts of this clonotype. The CDR3 loop spans 14 amino acids. The V segment lost 6 bases and the J segment 5 bases; nucleotides outside the gene matches: 7. Germline V lookup: CDR1 MNHEY, CDR2 SVGAGI. The chain couples TRBV6-5 to TRBJ2-3; the match to TRBD1 covers 8 bases. Sequences were obtained from PBMCs or a T cell subset sorted from them (not recorded which). This TCR derives from a man between 18 and 29 years old who had mild COVID-19 (a few samples of this study predate the infection). Cell type and time point are not known. CDR3 DNA: TGTGCCAGCAGATCTCAAACAGGGGGAGATACGCAGTATTTT. Protein sequence: CASRSQTGGDTQYF.